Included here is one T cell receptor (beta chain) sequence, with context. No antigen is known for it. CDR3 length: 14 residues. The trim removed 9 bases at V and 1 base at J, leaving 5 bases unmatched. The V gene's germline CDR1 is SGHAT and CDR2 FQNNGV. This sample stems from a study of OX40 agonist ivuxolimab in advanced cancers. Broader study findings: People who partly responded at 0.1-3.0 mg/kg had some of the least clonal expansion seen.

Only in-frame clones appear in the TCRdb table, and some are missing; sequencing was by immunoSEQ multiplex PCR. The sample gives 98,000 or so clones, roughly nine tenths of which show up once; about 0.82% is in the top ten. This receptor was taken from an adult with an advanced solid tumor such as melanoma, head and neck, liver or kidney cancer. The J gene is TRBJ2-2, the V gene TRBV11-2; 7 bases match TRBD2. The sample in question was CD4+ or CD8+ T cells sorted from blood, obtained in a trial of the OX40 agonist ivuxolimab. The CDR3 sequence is CASLTSLNTGELFF. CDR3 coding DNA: TGTGCCAGTTTGACTAGCTTGAACACCGGGGAGCTGTTTTTT. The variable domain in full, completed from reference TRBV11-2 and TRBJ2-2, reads EAGVAQSPRYKIIEKRQSVAFWCNPISGHATLYWYQQILGQGPKLLIQFQNNGVVDDSQLPKDRFSAERLKGVDSTLKIQPAKLEDSAVYLCASLTSLNTGELFFGEGSRLTVL.